The rows below give T cell receptor beta chains drawn from one sample of a study of blood T cell repertoires in COVID-19. Produced via immunoSEQ multiplex PCR; TCRdb's table is partial and in-frame only. The sample carries about 130,000 clones, 70% to 90% recorded once. Material for sequencing was peripheral blood. All receptors come from a woman older than 75 with acute or convalescent COVID-19. CDR3s include the opening cysteine and the closing phenylalanine or tryptophan. The D gene is left open where the match is weak. For some rows the clone size is stated as once, few or many, or as a class when expanded; others skip it.

clone size | J gene | V gene | D gene | CDR3 protein | CDR3 DNA
. | TRBJ2-1 | TRBV18 | TRBD2 | CASSLGLAGRNEQFF | TGTGCCAGCTCACTCGGACTAGCGGGGCGCAATGAGCAGTTCTTC
. | TRBJ1-5 | TRBV19 | . | CASVGGGGLGNQPQHF | TGTGCCAGTGTAGGGGGAGGGGGGCTCGGCAATCAGCCCCAGCATTTT
. | TRBJ2-3 | TRBV4-2 | . | CASSQDRWGGTDTQYF | TGTGCCAGCAGCCAAGATAGGTGGGGGGGCACAGATACGCAGTATTTT
. | TRBJ2-6 | TRBV7-9 | . | CASSPETAGANVLTF | TGTGCCAGCAGCCCCGAGACAGCTGGGGCCAACGTCCTGACTTTC
. | TRBJ1-3 | TRBV21-1 | . | CASSKGDRVACGNTIYF | .
. | TRBJ2-7 | TRBV11-2 | TRBD1 | CASSLASTGPYEQYF | TGTGCCAGCAGCTTAGCGTCGACAGGGCCCTACGAGCAGTACTTC
once | TRBJ2-2 | TRBV5-6 | . | CASSRGDTGELFF | TGTGCCAGCAGCCGGGGTGACACCGGGGAGCTGTTTTTT
few | TRBJ1-2 | TRBV19 | . | CASTSSQFWGGYTF | TGTGCCAGCACTAGCTCGCAGTTTTGGGGTGGCTACACCTTC
. | TRBJ1-2 | TRBV19 | . | CASSTLGGLAGYTF | TGTGCCAGTAGTACCCTTGGAGGTCTCGCTGGCTACACCTTC
. | TRBJ2-2 | TRBV10-1 | . | CASSDSSGADTGELFF | TGCGCCAGCAGTGATAGTTCAGGGGCGGACACCGGGGAGCTGTTTTTT
. | TRBJ1-6 | TRBV7-9 | . | CASSRVNSPLHF | TGTGCCAGCAGCCGCGTCAATTCACCCCTCCACTTT
. | TRBJ2-7 | TRBV6-2/TRBV6-3 | . | CASSRAGPYEQYF | TGTGCCAGCAGCCGAGCAGGTCCCTACGAGCAGTACTTC
. | TRBJ2-3 | TRBV5-4 | . | CASSSGTITDTQYF | TGTGCCAGCAGCTCTGGGACAATTACAGATACGCAGTATTTT
. | TRBJ2-2 | TRBV28 | TRBD2 | CASRPLGGVDTGELFF | TGTGCCAGCAGGCCCTTGGGAGGGGTCGACACCGGGGAGCTGTTTTTT
. | TRBJ2-1 | TRBV6-4 | . | CASSETGFPNEQFF | TGTGCCAGCAGTGAGACCGGGTTCCCCAATGAGCAGTTCTTC
. | TRBJ2-3 | TRBV5-1 | . | CASSFPSTDTQYF | TGCGCCAGCAGCTTCCCTAGCACAGATACGCAGTATTTT
once | TRBJ2-1 | TRBV7-2 | . | CASSWDLSSYNEQFF | TGTGCCAGCAGCTGGGACTTGAGCTCCTACAATGAGCAGTTCTTC
. | TRBJ2-3 | TRBV18 | TRBD2 | CASSPLQGSLLAGEADTQYF | TGTGCCAGCTCACCGCTACAGGGCTCGCTACTAGCGGGGGAGGCAGATACGCAGTATTTT
. | TRBJ2-3 | TRBV12-3/TRBV12-4 | . | CASSFFSTDTQYF | TGTGCCAGCAGTTTCTTTAGCACAGATACGCAGTATTTT
. | TRBJ1-2 | TRBV7-2 | . | CASSRDIANYGYTF | TGTGCCAGCAGCCGGGACATAGCTAACTATGGCTACACCTTC
. | TRBJ1-6 | TRBV5-1 | TRBD1 | CASSLDRGFSPLHF | TGCGCCAGCAGCTTGGACAGGGGTTTCTCACCCCTCCACTTT
. | TRBJ1-5 | TRBV5-1 | TRBD1 | CASSPSTGDSNQPQHF | TGCGCCAGCAGCCCTTCCACAGGGGATAGCAATCAGCCCCAGCATTTT